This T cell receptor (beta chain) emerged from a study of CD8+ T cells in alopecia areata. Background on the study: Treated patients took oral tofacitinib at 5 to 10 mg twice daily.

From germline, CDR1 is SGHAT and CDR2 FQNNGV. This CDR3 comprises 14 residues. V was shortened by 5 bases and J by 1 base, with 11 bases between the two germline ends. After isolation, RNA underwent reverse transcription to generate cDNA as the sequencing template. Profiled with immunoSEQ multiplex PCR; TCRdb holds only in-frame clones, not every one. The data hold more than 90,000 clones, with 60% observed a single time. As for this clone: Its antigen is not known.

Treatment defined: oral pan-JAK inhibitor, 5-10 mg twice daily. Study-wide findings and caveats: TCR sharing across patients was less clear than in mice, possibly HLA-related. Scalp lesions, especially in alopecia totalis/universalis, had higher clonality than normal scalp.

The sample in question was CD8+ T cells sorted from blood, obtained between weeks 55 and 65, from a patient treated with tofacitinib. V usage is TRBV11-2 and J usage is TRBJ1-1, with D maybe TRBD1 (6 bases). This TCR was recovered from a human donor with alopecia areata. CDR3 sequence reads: CASSPGQTNTEAFF. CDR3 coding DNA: TGTGCCAGCAGCCCGGGACAAACGAACACTGAAGCTTTCTTT.